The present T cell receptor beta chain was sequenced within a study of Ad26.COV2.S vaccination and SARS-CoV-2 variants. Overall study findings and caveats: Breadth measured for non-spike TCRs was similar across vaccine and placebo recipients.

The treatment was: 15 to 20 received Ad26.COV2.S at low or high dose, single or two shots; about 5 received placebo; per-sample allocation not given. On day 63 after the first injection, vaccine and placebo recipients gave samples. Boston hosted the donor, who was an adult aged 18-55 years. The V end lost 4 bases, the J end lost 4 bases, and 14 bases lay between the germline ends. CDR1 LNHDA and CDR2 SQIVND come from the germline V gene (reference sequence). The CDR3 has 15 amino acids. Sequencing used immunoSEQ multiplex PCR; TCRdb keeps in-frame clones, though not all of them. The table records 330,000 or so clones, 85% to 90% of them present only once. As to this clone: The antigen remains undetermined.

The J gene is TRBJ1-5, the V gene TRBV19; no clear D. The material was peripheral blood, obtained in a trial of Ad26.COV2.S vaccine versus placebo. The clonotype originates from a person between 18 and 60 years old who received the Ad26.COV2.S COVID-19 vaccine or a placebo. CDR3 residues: CASSTLERLNQPQHF. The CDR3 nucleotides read TGTGCCAGTAGTACCCTCGAGAGGCTTAATCAGCCCCAGCATTTT.